This entry describes one TCR beta chain. Its antigen is as yet unknown. This specimen belongs to a study of glioma-infiltrating T cells after dendritic cell vaccination. Overall study findings and caveats: Complete blood and tumor specimen sets were limited to few patients.

The immunoSEQ assay amplified TCRB CDR3 from up to roughly 2 ug DNA. The PCR used 60 V beta and 13 J beta primers. Clones were sequenced by immunoSEQ multiplex PCR, and TCRdb holds only the in-frame ones, with some missing. Among 85,000 to 100,000 clones listed, around 85% were seen once. Germline CDR1 reads SNHLY; CDR2 reads FYNNEI. V shed 4 bases, J shed 0 bases, and the junction held 5 bases outside the gene matches. This CDR3 has 16 residues. The sample's time point: after dendritic cell vaccination, including at tumor progression/relapse. The sequences come from blood, collected after dendritic cell vaccination. This TCR was sampled from a human donor with glioblastoma. The rearrangement links TRBV2 to TRBJ2-2; 7 bases are a match to TRBD2. The CDR3 here is CASSGLAEANTGELFF. The CDR3 region has the DNA TGTGCCAGCAGTGGCCTAGCGGAGGCGAACACCGGGGAGCTGTTTTTT.